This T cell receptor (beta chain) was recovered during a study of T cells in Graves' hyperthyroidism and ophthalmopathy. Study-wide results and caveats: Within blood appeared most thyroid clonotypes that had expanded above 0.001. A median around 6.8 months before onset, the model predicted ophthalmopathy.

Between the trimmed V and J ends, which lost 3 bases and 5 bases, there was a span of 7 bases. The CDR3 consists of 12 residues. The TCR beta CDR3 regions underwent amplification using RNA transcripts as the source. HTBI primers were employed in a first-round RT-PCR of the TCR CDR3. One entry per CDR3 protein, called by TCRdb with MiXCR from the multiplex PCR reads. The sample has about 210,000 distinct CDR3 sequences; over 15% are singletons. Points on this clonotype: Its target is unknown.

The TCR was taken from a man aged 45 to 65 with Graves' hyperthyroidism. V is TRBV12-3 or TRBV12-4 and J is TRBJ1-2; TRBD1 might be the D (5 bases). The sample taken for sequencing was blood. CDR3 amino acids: CASSFSGYGYTF. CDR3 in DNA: TGTGCCAGCAGTTTTTCAGGGTATGGCTACACCTTC.